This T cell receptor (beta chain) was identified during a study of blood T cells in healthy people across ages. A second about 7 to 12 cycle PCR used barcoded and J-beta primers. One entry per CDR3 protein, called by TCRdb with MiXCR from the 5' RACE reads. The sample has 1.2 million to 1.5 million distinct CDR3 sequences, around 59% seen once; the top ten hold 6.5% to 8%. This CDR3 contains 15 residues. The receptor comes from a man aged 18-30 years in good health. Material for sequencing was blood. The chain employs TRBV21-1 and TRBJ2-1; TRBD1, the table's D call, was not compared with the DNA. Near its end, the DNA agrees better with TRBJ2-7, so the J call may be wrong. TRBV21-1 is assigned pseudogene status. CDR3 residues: CASSKVSGRHNEQYF. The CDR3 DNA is TGTGCCAGCAGCAAGGTGTCAGGGCGGCACAATGAGCAGTACTTC.